Listed below are T cell receptor beta chains from one sample, sequenced in a study of T cells expressing NK-cell markers. TCRdb reanalyzed the 5' RACE reads, giving one entry per CDR3 protein sequence and no DNA. The sample totals about 150,000 distinct CDR3 sequences; its top ten clones hold more than 35%. Sequenced material: blood T cells: a sorted CD56 or NKG2C T cell subset, CD4+ or CD8+ T cells, or bulk PBMC T cells (not recorded which). The receptors were gathered from a woman in her fifties or sixties in good health. Both conserved end residues are part of each CDR3.

j_call,v_call,cdr3_aa
TRBJ2-7,TRBV20-1,CSARDRRASAIYEQYF
TRBJ2-1,TRBV4-1,CASSLIGTGNYNEQFF
TRBJ2-5,TRBV12-5,CASGPGVQETQYF
TRBJ2-1,TRBV6-5,CATLDDSSYNEQFF
TRBJ2-1,TRBV7-9,CASSLLNYNEQFF
TRBJ2-1,TRBV3-1,CASSNDGSNQGSYNEQFF
TRBJ2-7,TRBV7-6,CASSPQGTSFTYEQYF
TRBJ2-1,TRBV4-2,CASSQGIKGGWTSGSNEQFF
TRBJ2-2,TRBV5-1,CASSLELAEPGELFF
TRBJ1-1,TRBV5-5,CASSLTQNTEAFF
TRBJ2-7,TRBV20-1,CSAFEPRAEADYEQYF
TRBJ2-5,TRBV5-1,CASSLEGAYQETQYF
TRBJ2-3,TRBV27,CASSLGLALADTQYF
TRBJ2-7,TRBV29-1,CSVALATNYEQYF
TRBJ2-1,TRBV7-8,CASSSRTDFNEQFF
TRBJ2-1,TRBV24-1,CATSDFQENMSNEQFF
TRBJ2-7,TRBV6-5,CASRSTGNEQYF
TRBJ2-1,TRBV5-1,CASSSPGTSGGIYNEQFF
TRBJ2-3,TRBV18,CASSPGTGKSVADTQYF
TRBJ2-1,TRBV29-1,CSVEASSGEQFF
TRBJ1-3,TRBV4-1,CASSQLTGGFGNTIYF
TRBJ1-1,TRBV12-3/TRBV12-4,CASSLPWDRDPEAFF
TRBJ1-2,TRBV4-1,CASSQGWGSYGYTF
TRBJ1-1,TRBV19,CASRDRGFTEAFF
TRBJ2-1,TRBV7-9,CASSSPGISNEQFF
TRBJ1-1,TRBV27,CASSAQGMNTEAFF
TRBJ2-2,TRBV12-3/TRBV12-4,CASFRAGNWAGELFF
TRBJ1-2,TRBV5-5,CASSSLGDINYGYTF